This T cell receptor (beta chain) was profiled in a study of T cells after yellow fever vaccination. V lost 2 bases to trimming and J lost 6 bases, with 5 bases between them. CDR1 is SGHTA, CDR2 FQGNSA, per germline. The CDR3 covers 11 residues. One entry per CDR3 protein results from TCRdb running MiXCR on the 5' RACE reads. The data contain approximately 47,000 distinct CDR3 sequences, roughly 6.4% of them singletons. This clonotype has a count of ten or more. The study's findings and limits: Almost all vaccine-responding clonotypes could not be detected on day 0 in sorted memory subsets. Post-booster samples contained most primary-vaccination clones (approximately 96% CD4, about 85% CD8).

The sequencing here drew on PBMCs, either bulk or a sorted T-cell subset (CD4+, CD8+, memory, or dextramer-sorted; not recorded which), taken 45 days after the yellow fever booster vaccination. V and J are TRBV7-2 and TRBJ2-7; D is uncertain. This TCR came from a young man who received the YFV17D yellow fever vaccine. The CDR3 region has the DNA TGTGCCAGCAGCTTATATCGCGAGCAGTACTTC. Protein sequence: CASSLYREQYF.